The sequence of this T cell receptor (beta chain) was determined in a study of blood T cell repertoires in COVID-19. Study information: Whether acute or convalescent, the COVID-19 samples came from the United States, Italy and Spain. Sources were T cells, B-cell-depleted T cells, or PBMCs; the material itself was cDNA or gDNA.

V was cut by 0 bases and J by 6 bases, with 12 bases left in between. In germline, CDR1 is SGHNT, CDR2 YYREEE (reference sequence). The CDR3 is made up of 15 amino acids. Patients of the Seattle cohort, enrolled during active infection, were followed longitudinally. As handled by the study authors: Quantification of nucleated cells was approximated via reference gene primer amplification. Using immunoSEQ multiplex PCR, the repertoire was profiled, and TCRdb retains in-frame clones only, with some absent. That table furnishes V, J and clone size, whereas the DNA furnished D and trimming. The table lists around 190,000 clones, around nine tenths of them singletons.

Sequenced material: peripheral blood. The sequence was obtained from a man aged 50-60 years with COVID-19, enrolled during active disease. The chain joins TRBV5-4 to TRBJ2-2; tentatively, D is TRBD1 (5 bases). Written as DNA, the CDR3 is TGTGCCAGCAGCTTGGTAGGCAGGGCTTCCGGGGAGCTGTTTTTT. This codes for CASSLVGRASGELFF.